This T cell receptor beta chain was retrieved from a study of T-cell memory formation after mild COVID-19. TCRdb fed the 5' RACE reads into MiXCR, producing one record per CDR3 protein. The table lists 350,000 to 500,000 distinct CDR3 sequences, under 20% of them singletons, with approximately 21% in the top ten. The CDR3 totals 15 residues. V shed 3 bases, J shed 8 bases, and the junction held 4 bases outside the gene matches. The germline CDR1 and CDR2 sequences are LGHDT and YNNKEL (reference sequence). The TCR sequence derives from a man between 18 and 35 years old who had mild COVID-19 (a few samples of this study predate the infection). Cell type and time point are not known. The sample comprised PBMCs or a T cell subset sorted from them (not recorded which). The rearrangement links TRBV3-1 to TRBJ2-1, with TRBD2 matching 13 bases. The CDR3 nucleotides read TGTGCCAGCAGCCATACTAGCGGGGGGGTCCATGAGCAGTTCTTC. It specifies CASSHTSGGVHEQFF.